Presented here are 5 T cell receptor beta chains from one specimen sequenced in a study of molecular identifiers for immune sequencing clone quantification. Using its own MiXCR run on the PCR reads, TCRdb lists one record per CDR3 protein. The table has some 580,000 distinct CDR3 sequences, 25% seen once. Material: naive CD8+ T cells from blood, with Jurkat cell RNA spiked in. The subset here: FACS-sorted CD8+CD4-CCR7+CD45RA+ naive T cells. These receptors all stem from a human donor in good health. Some libraries in this study had Jurkat cell RNA spiked in.

V and J are TRBV11-2 and TRBJ2-2; D gene ambiguous. With 8 bases removed from V and 6 bases from J, the gap between germline ends came to 10 bases. The CDR3 has 12 amino acids. Germline V gives CDR1 SGHAT, CDR2 FQNNGV. For the CDR3, the DNA is TGTGCCAGCCAACCTCTGGCCGGGGAGCTGTTTTTT. Translation gives CASQPLAGELFF.

This clonotype was found many times. The rearrangement joins TRBV7-2 to TRBJ2-3, with no clear D. Germline CDR1 reads SGHTA; CDR2 reads FQGNSA. This CDR3 has 13 amino acids. V was clipped by 5 bases and J by 8 bases, with 14 bases between them. CDR3 in amino acids: CASSTLLEFTQYF. The CDR3 DNA is TGTGCCAGCAGCACGTTACTGGAATTTACGCAGTATTTT.

The CDR3 loop is CASSLEWTTYYEQYF. The CDR3 coding sequence is TGTGCCAGCAGCTTAGAGTGGACTACCTATTACGAGCAGTACTTC. The chain links TRBV7-6 to TRBJ2-7; possibly TRBD2 for D (6 bases). V was trimmed by 1 base and J by 4 bases, leaving 14 bases between them. There are 15 residues in the CDR3. CDR1 and CDR2 from the germline V gene are SGHVS and FNYEAQ.

The J gene is TRBJ2-7, the V gene TRBV30, with TRBD1 matching over 8 bases. The trim removed 4 bases at V and 0 bases at J, leaving 5 bases unmatched. This CDR3 is 14 amino acids long. Germline values: CDR1 GTSNPN, CDR2 SVGIG (reference sequence). CDR3 coding DNA: TGTGCCTGGACGGGACAGGAGTCCTCCTACGAGCAGTACTTC. Protein sequence: CAWTGQESSYEQYF.

This clonotype was recorded at least ten times. V and J are TRBV5-1 and TRBJ2-7, with D possibly called TRBD1 or TRBD2 (5 bases each). CDR1 SGHRS and CDR2 YFSETQ come from the germline V gene. This CDR3 contains 12 residues. V gave up 0 bases and J gave up 6 bases, with 7 bases separating them. The chain's CDR3 is CASSLAGAEQYF. The CDR3 DNA reads as TGCGCCAGCAGCTTGGCCGGGGCCGAGCAGTACTTC. The whole variable domain, remainder taken from reference TRBV5-1 and TRBJ2-7, is KAGVTQTPRYLIKTRGQQVTLSCSPISGHRSVSWYQQTPGQGLQFLFEYFSETQRNKGNFPGRFSGRQFSNSRSEMNVSTLELGDSALYLCASSLAGAEQYFGPGTRLTVT.